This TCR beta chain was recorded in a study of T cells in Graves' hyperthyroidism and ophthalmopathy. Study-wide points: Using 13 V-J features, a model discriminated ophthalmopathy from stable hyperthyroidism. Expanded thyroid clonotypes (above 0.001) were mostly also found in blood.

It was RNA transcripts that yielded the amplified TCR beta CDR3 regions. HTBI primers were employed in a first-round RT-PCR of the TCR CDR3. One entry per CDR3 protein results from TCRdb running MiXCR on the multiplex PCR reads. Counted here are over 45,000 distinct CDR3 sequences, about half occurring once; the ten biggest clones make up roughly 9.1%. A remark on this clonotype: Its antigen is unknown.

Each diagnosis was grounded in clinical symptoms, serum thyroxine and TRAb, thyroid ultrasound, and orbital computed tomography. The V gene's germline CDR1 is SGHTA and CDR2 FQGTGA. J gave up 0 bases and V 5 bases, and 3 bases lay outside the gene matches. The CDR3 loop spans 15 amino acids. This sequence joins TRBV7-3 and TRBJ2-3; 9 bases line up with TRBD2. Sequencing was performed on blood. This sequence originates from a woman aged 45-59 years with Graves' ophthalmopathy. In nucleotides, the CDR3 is TGTGCCAGCAGCCTAGCGGGGATTAGCACAGATACGCAGTATTTT. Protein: CASSLAGISTDTQYF.